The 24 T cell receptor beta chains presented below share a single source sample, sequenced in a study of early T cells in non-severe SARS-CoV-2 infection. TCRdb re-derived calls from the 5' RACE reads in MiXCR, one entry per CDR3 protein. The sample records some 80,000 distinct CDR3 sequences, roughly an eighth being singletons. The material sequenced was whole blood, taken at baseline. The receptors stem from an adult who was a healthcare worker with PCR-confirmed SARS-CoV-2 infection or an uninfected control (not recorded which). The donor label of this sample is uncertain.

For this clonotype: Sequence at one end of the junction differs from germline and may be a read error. DNA of the CDR3: TGTGTCATCAGCCTACAGGGGGACGAGACCCAGTACTTC. Residues: CVISLQGDETQYF. The chain recombines TRBV10-3 with TRBJ2-5; TRBD1 agrees at 8 bases. The CDR3 has 13 amino acids. Germline V gene lookup returns CDR1 ENHRY and CDR2 SYGVKD.

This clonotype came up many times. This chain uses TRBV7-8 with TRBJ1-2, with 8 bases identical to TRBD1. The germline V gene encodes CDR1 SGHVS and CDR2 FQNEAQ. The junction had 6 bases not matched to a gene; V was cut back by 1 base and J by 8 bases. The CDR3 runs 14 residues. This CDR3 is CASSLVGQGSGYTF. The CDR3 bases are TGTGCCAGCAGCTTAGTAGGACAGGGTAGCGGCTACACCTTC.

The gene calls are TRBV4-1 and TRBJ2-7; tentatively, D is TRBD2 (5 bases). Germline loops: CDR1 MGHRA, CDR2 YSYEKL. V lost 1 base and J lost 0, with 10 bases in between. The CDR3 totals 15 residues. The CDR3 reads CASSQVLASSYEQYF. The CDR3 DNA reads TGCGCCAGCAGCCAAGTCTTAGCGAGCTCCTACGAGCAGTACTTC.

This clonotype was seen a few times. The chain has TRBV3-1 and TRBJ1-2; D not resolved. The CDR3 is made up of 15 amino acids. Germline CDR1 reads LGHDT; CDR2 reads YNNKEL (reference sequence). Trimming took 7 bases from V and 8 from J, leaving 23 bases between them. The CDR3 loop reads CASNPAGAYRNGYTF. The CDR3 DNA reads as TGTGCCAGCAACCCAGCGGGAGCCTATCGGAACGGCTACACCTTC.

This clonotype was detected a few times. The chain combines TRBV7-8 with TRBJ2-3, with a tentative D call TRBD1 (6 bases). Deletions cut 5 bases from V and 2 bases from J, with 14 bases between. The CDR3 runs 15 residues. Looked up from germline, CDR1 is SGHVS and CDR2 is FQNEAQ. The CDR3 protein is CASSPRTAVTDTQYF. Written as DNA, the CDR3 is TGTGCCAGCAGCCCCCGGACAGCTGTCACAGATACGCAGTATTTT.

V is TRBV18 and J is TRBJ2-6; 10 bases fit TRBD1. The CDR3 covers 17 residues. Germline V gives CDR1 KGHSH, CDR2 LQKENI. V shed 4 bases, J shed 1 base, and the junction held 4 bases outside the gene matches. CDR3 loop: CASSLGQGNSGANVLTF. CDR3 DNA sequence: TGTGCCAGCTCACTGGGACAGGGGAATTCTGGGGCCAACGTCCTGACTTTC.

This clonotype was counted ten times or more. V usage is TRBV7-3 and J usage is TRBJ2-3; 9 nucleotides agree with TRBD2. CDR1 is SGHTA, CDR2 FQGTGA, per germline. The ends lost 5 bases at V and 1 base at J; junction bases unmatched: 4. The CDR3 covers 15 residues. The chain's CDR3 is CASSRRTSGTDTQYF. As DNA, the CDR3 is TGTGCCAGCAGCCGAAGGACTAGCGGCACAGATACGCAGTATTTT.

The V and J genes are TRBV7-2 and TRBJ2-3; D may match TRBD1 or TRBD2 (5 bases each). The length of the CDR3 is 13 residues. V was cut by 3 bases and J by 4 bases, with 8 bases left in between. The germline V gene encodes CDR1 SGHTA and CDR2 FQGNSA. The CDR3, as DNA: TGTGCCAGCAGCTTGGGACCGGCAGATACGCAGTATTTT. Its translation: CASSLGPADTQYF.

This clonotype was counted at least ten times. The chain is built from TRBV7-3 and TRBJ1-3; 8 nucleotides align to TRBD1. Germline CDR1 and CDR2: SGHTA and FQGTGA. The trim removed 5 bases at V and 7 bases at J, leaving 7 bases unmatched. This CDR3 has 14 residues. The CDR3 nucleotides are TGTGCCAGCAGCCCGACAGGGGCTACCAACACCATATATTTT. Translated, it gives CASSPTGATNTIYF.

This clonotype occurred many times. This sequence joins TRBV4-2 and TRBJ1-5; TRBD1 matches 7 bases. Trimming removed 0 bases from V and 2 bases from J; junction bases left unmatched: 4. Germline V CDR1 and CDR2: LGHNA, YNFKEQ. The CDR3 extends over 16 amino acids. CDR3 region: CASSQEVGQGNQPQHF. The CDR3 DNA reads TGTGCCAGCAGCCAAGAGGTAGGACAGGGCAATCAGCCCCAGCATTTT.

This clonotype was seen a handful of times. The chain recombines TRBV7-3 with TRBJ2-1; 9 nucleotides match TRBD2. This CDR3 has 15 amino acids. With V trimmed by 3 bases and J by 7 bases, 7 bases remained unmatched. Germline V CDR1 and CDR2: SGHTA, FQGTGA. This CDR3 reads CASSLQASGINEQFF. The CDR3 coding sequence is TGTGCCAGCAGCTTGCAGGCTAGCGGGATTAATGAGCAGTTCTTC.

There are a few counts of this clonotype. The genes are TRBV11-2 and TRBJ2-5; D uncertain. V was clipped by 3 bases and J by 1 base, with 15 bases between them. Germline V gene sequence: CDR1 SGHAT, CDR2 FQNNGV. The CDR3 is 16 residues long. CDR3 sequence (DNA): TGTGCCAGCAGCTTGGGTGTCGGACCCATCCAAGAGACCCAGTACTTC. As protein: CASSLGVGPIQETQYF.

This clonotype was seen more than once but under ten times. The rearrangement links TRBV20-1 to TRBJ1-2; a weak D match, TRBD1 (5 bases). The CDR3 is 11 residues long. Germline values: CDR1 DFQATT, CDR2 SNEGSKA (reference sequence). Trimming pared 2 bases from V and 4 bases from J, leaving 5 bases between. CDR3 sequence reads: CSARQGYGYTF. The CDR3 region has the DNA TGCAGTGCTAGACAGGGCTATGGCTACACCTTC.

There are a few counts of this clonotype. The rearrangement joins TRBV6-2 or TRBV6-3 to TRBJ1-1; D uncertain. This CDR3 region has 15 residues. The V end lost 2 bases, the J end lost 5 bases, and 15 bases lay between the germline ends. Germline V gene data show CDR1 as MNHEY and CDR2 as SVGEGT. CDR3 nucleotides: TGTGCCAGCAGTTACGGCGGACGTTTGGGGACTGAAGCTTTCTTT. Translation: CASSYGGRLGTEAFF.

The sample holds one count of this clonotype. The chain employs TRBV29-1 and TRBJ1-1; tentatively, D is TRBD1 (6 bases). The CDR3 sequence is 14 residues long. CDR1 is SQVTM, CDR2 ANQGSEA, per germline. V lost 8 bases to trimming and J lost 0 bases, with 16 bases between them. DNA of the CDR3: TGCAGCTCGCGCGGGGGCGGGATGAACACTGAAGCTTTCTTT. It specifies CSSRGGGMNTEAFF.

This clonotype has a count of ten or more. This CDR3 is CASSRDRKNYNSPLHF. The CDR3 coding sequence is TGCGCCAGCAGCCGGGACAGGAAAAACTATAATTCACCCCTCCACTTT. The chain uses TRBV4-1 and TRBJ1-6; the match to TRBD1 covers 8 bases. The ends lost 4 bases at V and 3 bases at J; junction bases unmatched: 5. CDR3 length equals 16 residues. Germline lookup yields CDR1 MGHRA and CDR2 YSYEKL.

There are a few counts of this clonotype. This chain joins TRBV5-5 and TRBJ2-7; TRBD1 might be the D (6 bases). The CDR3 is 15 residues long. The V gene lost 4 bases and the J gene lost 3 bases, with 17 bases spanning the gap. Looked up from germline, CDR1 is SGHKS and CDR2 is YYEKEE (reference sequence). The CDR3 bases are TGTGCCAGCAGCCCTTCCGGGACAACCAACTACGAGCAGTACTTC. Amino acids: CASSPSGTTNYEQYF.

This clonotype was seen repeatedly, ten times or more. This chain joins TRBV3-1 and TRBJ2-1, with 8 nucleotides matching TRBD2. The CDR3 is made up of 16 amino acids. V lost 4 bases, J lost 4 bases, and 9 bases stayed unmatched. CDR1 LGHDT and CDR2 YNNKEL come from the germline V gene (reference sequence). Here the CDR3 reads CASSLLSSGVYNEQFF. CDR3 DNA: TGTGCCAGCAGCCTCCTCAGTAGCGGGGTATACAATGAGCAGTTCTTC.

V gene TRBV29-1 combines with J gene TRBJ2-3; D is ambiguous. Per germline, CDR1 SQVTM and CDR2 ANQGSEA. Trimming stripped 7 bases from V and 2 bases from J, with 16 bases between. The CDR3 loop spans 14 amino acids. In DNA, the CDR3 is TGCAGCGCCGAGAAGGCAGTATCCACAGATACGCAGTATTTT. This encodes CSAEKAVSTDTQYF.

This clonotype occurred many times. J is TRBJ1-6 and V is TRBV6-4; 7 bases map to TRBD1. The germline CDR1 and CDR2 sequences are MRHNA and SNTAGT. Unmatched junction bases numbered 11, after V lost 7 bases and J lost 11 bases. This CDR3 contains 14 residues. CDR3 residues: CASTLSPGQPPLHF. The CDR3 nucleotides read TGTGCCAGCACGCTCAGCCCGGGACAGCCACCCCTCCACTTT.

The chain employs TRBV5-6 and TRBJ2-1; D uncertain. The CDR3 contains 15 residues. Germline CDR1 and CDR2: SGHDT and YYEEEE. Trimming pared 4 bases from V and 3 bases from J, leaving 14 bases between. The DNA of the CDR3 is TGTGCCAGCAGCCCGACCCTCAGTAACTACAATGAGCAGTTCTTC. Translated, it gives CASSPTLSNYNEQFF.

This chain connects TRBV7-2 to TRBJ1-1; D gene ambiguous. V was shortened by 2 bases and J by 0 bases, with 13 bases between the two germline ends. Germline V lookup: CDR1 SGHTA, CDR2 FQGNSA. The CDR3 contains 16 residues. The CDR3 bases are TGTGCCAGCAGCTTAAGGGCGAGCCCGGTGAACACTGAAGCTTTCTTT. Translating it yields CASSLRASPVNTEAFF.

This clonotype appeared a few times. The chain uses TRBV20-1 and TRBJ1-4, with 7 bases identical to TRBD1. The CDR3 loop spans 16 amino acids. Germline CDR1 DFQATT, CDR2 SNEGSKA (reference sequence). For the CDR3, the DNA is TGCAGCTGGTGGGCAGGGGGTGCCCCTACGGATGAAAAACTGTTTTTT. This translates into CSWWAGGAPTDEKLFF.

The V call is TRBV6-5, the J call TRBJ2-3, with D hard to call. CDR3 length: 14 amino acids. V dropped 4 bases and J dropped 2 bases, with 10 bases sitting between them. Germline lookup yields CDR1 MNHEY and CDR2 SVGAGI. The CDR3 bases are TGTGCCAGCAGTTTGCGGACGTACACAGATACGCAGTATTTT. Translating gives CASSLRTYTDTQYF.